Shown below are 18 T cell receptor beta chains from a single sample sequenced in a study of blood T cell repertoires in COVID-19. Generated by immunoSEQ multiplex PCR, the TCRdb table keeps only in-frame clones and is missing some. The sample includes 150,000 to 200,000 clones, approximately 90% of them seen just once. Sequencing used peripheral blood. The receptors derive from a human donor in a cohort sampled during active COVID-19.

This clone was observed a few times. V is TRBV4-1 and J is TRBJ1-4, with 8 bases fitting TRBD1. This CDR3 has 17 residues. V lost 0 bases and J lost 3; bases outside the gene matches: 6. The germline V gene has CDR1 MGHRA and CDR2 YSYEKL. CDR3 DNA: TGCGCCAGCAGCCAAGATCGAGGGACAGGCCCTAATGAAAAACTGTTTTTT. It is translated as CASSQDRGTGPNEKLFF.

CDR3 bases: TGTGCCAGTAGTTCCACCGCCGGGACAGCACAATATGGCTACACCTTC. It yields the protein CASSSTAGTAQYGYTF. The chain has TRBV19 and TRBJ1-2; 7 nucleotides agree with TRBD1. The germline CDR1 and CDR2 sequences are LNHDA and SQIVND (reference sequence). J lost 5 bases, V lost 5 bases, and 14 bases had no gene match. The CDR3 is made up of 16 amino acids.

The V gene is TRBV19, the J gene TRBJ1-6, with TRBD1 matching over 9 bases. J gave up 0 bases and V 4 bases, and 4 bases lay outside the gene matches. The CDR3 is made up of 17 amino acids. The germline gives CDR1 LNHDA, CDR2 SQIVND (reference sequence). The CDR3 sequence: CASSKGQGSSYNSPLHF. The CDR3 nucleotides read TGTGCCAGTAGTAAAGGACAGGGGAGCTCCTATAATTCACCCCTCCACTTT. Combining the CDR3 with reference TRBV19 and TRBJ1-6 gives the whole variable domain DGGITQSPKYLFRKEGQNVTLSCEQNLNHDAMYWYRQDPGQGLRLIYYSQIVNDFQKGDIAEGYSVSREKKESFPLTVTSAQKNPTAFYLCASSKGQGSSYNSPLHFGNGTRLTVT.

The sample holds one count of this clone. The chain carries TRBV7-2 and TRBJ1-5; TRBD1 agrees at 7 bases. With 4 bases clipped from V and 5 bases from J, the junction kept 2 bases outside the gene matches. The germline V gene has CDR1 SGHTA and CDR2 FQGNSA. This CDR3 contains 13 residues. The CDR3 spells CASSSGGHQPQHF. The CDR3 region has the DNA TGTGCCAGCAGCTCAGGGGGGCATCAGCCCCAGCATTTT.

The genes are TRBV15 and TRBJ2-1; D may be TRBD1 (5 bases). V lost 0 bases to trimming and J lost 12 bases, with 9 bases between them. This CDR3 is built from 12 residues. Germline assignment: CDR1 LNHNV and CDR2 YYDKDF (reference sequence). CDR3 sequence (DNA): TGTGCCACCAGCAGAGATTGGCAGGGGCAGTTCTTC. Translation gives CATSRDWQGQFF.

This clone was observed once. The J gene is TRBJ2-3, the V gene TRBV5-4, with TRBD2 matching over 8 bases. Germline-derived CDR1 and CDR2 are SGHNT and YYREEE (reference sequence). Losses at the gene ends were 3 bases for V and 5 bases for J; bases not matched to a gene: 5. The CDR3 has 14 amino acids. The CDR3 DNA reads TGTGCCAGCAGCTCCGGGGGGGCCCAAGATACGCAGTATTTT. This encodes CASSSGGAQDTQYF.

V and J are TRBV19 and TRBJ1-3; 7 nucleotides align to TRBD1. The V gene's germline CDR1 is LNHDA and CDR2 SQIVND (reference sequence). J was trimmed by 0 bases and V by 6 bases; bases with no gene match: 5. This CDR3 has 15 amino acids. CDR3 sequence: CASRMGQISGNTIYF. As DNA, the CDR3 is TGTGCCAGTAGGATGGGACAGATCTCTGGAAACACCATATATTTT.

The rearrangement links TRBV4-1 to TRBJ1-6, with 11 bases lining up with TRBD1. CDR3 length equals 15 residues. Looked up from germline, CDR1 is MGHRA and CDR2 is YSYEKL. Trimming removed 3 bases from V and 7 bases from J; junction bases left unmatched: 2. The CDR3 DNA reads as TGCGCCAGCAGCCAGGGGGACAGGGGGAATTCACCCCTCCACTTT. The encoded protein is CASSQGDRGNSPLHF.

The chain combines TRBV4-1 with TRBJ2-3; 13 bases map to TRBD2. The CDR3 contains 16 residues. Germline CDR1 MGHRA, CDR2 YSYEKL. The V segment lost 4 bases and the J segment 5 bases; nucleotides outside the gene matches: 6. This CDR3 is CASSRTGTSGKDTQYF. CDR3 coding DNA: TGCGCCAGCAGCCGAACCGGGACTAGCGGGAAAGATACGCAGTATTTT.

Concerning this clone: The junction and the germline gene differ at one end; a read error may be behind it. The J gene is TRBJ2-7, the V gene TRBV6-2 or TRBV6-3; 10 positions agree with TRBD2. Germline loops: CDR1 MNHEY, CDR2 SVGEGT. There are 13 residues in the CDR3. CDR3: CASSYSGTSERHF. CDR3 nucleotides: TGTGCCAGCAGTTACTCCGGGACTAGCGAACGGCACTTC.

J is TRBJ1-2 and V is TRBV5-6; TRBD1 is a possible D gene (5 bases). This CDR3 region has 13 residues. Germline V gene lookup returns CDR1 SGHDT and CDR2 YYEEEE. Trimming pared 5 bases from V and 5 bases from J, leaving 13 bases between. CDR3 sequence (DNA): TGTGCCAGCAGACCCCCGGGGGGTTATGGCTACACCTTC. It is translated as CASRPPGGYGYTF.

This chain connects TRBV5-1 to TRBJ1-4, with 10 bases that match TRBD1. V trimming: 4 bases; J trimming: 3 bases; junction bases outside the gene matches: 12. The CDR3 consists of 18 residues. Germline CDR1 reads SGHRS; CDR2 reads YFSETQ. The DNA for the CDR3 is TGCGCCAGCAGCCCACAGGGACAGGGGAGTTCAGCTAATGAAAAACTGTTTTTT. This codes for CASSPQGQGSSANEKLFF.

The chain links TRBV6-6 to TRBJ1-1; possibly TRBD1 for D (5 bases). Deletions cut 5 bases from V and 4 bases from J, with 14 bases between. The V gene's germline CDR1 is MNHNY and CDR2 SVGAGI (reference sequence). This CDR3 region has 14 residues. CDR3: CASSPQGGSTEAFF. CDR3 nucleotide sequence: TGTGCCAGCAGTCCCCAGGGTGGAAGCACTGAAGCTTTCTTT.

V usage is TRBV6-5 and J usage is TRBJ1-5; the match to TRBD1 covers 10 bases. Germline values: CDR1 MNHEY, CDR2 SVGAGI. V trimming: 6 bases; J trimming: 6 bases; junction bases outside the gene matches: 5. The CDR3 has 14 amino acids. CDR3 amino acids: CASSLGQGGQPQHF. The CDR3 DNA reads as TGTGCCAGCAGCTTAGGACAGGGGGGTCAGCCCCAGCATTTT.

This clone was detected only a few times. The CDR3 DNA sequence: TGTGCCAGCAGCCTCACTAGCTCGAACACCGGGGAGCTGTTTTTT. Encoded protein: CASSLTSSNTGELFF. The gene calls are TRBV4-2 and TRBJ2-2; D possibly corresponds to TRBD2 (6 bases). This CDR3 contains 15 residues. The germline V gene encodes CDR1 LGHNA and CDR2 YNFKEQ. V was pared by 4 bases and J by 0 bases, with 9 bases between.

The rearrangement uses TRBV2 and TRBJ1-3, with 11 bases matching TRBD1. Germline loops: CDR1 SNHLY, CDR2 FYNNEI. Trimming took 0 bases from V and 4 from J; bases not matched to a gene: 14. This CDR3 is built from 20 residues. The CDR3 DNA is TGTGCCAGCAGTGAAGCGACAATCTCCTACCGGGACAGGGGGGGAAACACCATATATTTT. Its translation is CASSEATISYRDRGGNTIYF. The full variable domain, with the rest looked up from reference TRBV2 and TRBJ1-3, is EPEVTQTPSHQVTQMGQEVILRCVPISNHLYFYWYRQILGQKVEFLVSFYNNEISEKSEIFDDQFSVERPDGSNFTLKIRSTKLEDSAMYFCASSEATISYRDRGGNTIYFGEGSWLTVV.

J is TRBJ1-3 and V is TRBV27, with TRBD1 as a possible D gene (6 bases). Germline CDR1 is MNHEY and CDR2 is SMNVEV (reference sequence). V shed 6 bases and J shed 4 bases, with 10 bases lying between them. CDR3 length: 13 residues. DNA for the CDR3: TGTGCCAGCAGGGACAGTATCGGAAACACCATATATTTT. Translation: CASRDSIGNTIYF.

The chain carries TRBV27 and TRBJ1-2; D is perhaps TRBD1 (5 bases). CDR1 is MNHEY and CDR2 is SMNVEV in the germline V gene (reference sequence). The CDR3 is made up of 14 amino acids. With 5 bases removed from V and 8 bases from J, the gap between germline ends came to 18 bases. CDR3 sequence: CASSPLGRAGGYTF. The DNA of the CDR3 is TGTGCCAGCAGTCCGTTAGGCAGGGCTGGGGGCTACACCTTC.